This TCR beta chain was found in a study of shared T cell receptors in the human thymus. Repertoires were generated with immunoSEQ multiplex PCR, while TCRdb's copy carries only in-frame clones and drops some. The sample carries fewer than 700,000 clones, more than 75% recorded once. The CDR3 has 15 amino acids. Trimming took 8 bases from V and 3 from J, leaving 17 bases between them. Germline loops: CDR1 ENHRY, CDR2 SYGVKD. The same sample was also used in a study of human thymus T cells. That work states: Healthy Finnish infants undergoing corrective surgery for congenital heart defects were used as donors. It was from resections taken during corrective heart surgery that the thymus tissue came. There appeared to be biased usage of V and J genes in thymic and blood repertoires. In unrelated individuals, thymic repertoires overlapped highly, according to related research.

This TCR was recovered from a boy in the first two years of life with a congenital heart defect. The chain recombines TRBV10-3 with TRBJ2-1; tentative D call: TRBD1 (6 bases). Material: thymocytes. The CDR3 region is CAIRGDRPSYNEQFF. The CDR3 nucleotides are TGTGCCATCCGGGGAGACAGGCCAAGCTACAATGAGCAGTTCTTC.